This entry features one T cell receptor beta chain sequence. As yet, its antigen is unknown. The sample is drawn from a study of cytomegalovirus exposure and HLA in healthy donors. Turning to the study itself: The Caucasian-associated ancestry cluster contained 81% of the roughly 370 genotyped donors. General study findings and limits: Several V segments, TRBV6-2 and TRBV6-3 among them, could not be told apart and were dropped.

Germline CDR1 reads SGHTA; CDR2 reads FQGNSA. After removal of 7 bases from V and 6 bases from J, the junction contained 10 bases not matched to a gene. CDR3 length: 14 amino acids. 60 Vbeta and 13 Jbeta primers were used in PCR. Repertoires were generated with immunoSEQ multiplex PCR, while TCRdb's copy carries only in-frame clones and drops some. The data hold tens of thousands of clones, with approximately 75% observed a single time. The chain joins TRBV7-2 to TRBJ2-3; 7 nucleotides align to TRBD2. The clonotype was recovered from a woman aged 40 to 50 in good health and CMV-seronegative. The source material was PBMCs. In DNA, the CDR3 is TGTGCCAGCACCTTCGGGGGGTTTCTCGATACGCAGTATTTT. Translated: CASTFGGFLDTQYF. The complete variable domain, with remaining parts taken from reference TRBV7-2 and TRBJ2-3, reads GAGVSQSPSNKVTEKGKDVELRCDPISGHTALYWYRQSLGQGLEFLIYFQGNSAPDKSGLPSDRFSAERTGGSVSTLTIQRTQQEDSAVYLCASTFGGFLDTQYFGPGTRLTVL.